The source of this T cell receptor (beta chain) is a study of T cells in localized non-small cell lung cancer. Study-wide findings and caveats: Longer overall survival was associated with a higher density of T cells in the blood. When the top 100 tumor clones were examined, a median around 58 of them also appeared in the adjacent lung, which was paired and uninvolved. Sequencing was limited to one tumor region, leaving the possibility of heterogeneity open.

Clones were sequenced by immunoSEQ multiplex PCR, and TCRdb holds only the in-frame ones, with some missing. Found here are around 25,000 clones, roughly nine tenths of them singletons; the top ten hold 1.1%. The germline gives CDR1 LNHDA, CDR2 SQIVND (reference sequence). Trimming stripped 3 bases from V and 12 bases from J, with 12 bases between. The CDR3 is 12 residues long. This clone was seen once. Its target is unknown. The sequence came from a woman aged 35 to 75 with stage I lung adenocarcinoma. Sample: peripheral blood, taken before any cancer treatment. This sequence joins TRBV19 and TRBJ2-1; D ambiguous. The CDR3 reads CASSMDLGVQFF. The CDR3, as DNA: TGTGCCAGTAGTATGGACCTTGGGGTGCAGTTCTTC.